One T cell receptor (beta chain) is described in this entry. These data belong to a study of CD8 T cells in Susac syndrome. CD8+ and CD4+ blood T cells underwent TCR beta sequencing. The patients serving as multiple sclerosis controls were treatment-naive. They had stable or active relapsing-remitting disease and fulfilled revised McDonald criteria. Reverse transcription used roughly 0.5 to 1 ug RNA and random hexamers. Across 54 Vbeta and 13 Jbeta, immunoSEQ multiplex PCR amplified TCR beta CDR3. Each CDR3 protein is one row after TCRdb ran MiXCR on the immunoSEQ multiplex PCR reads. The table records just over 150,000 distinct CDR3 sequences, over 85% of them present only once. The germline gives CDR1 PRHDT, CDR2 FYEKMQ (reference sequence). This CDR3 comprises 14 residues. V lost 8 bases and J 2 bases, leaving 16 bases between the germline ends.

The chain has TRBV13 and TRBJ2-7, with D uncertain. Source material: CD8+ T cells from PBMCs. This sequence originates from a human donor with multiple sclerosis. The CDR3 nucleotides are TGTGCCAGCTCAAGGCCAGGTTTCCCCTACGAGCAGTACTTC. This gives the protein CASSRPGFPYEQYF.